This T cell receptor (beta chain) was sequenced for a study of CD8 T cells in ankylosing spondylitis (dated by TCRdb to 2016 to 2017). In the study overall: The study set out to find disease-linked TCR variants by profiling T cell receptor beta repertoires in ankylosing spondylitis patients and healthy donors. The full study cohort was made up of 25 ankylosing spondylitis patients and over 90 healthy donors. Peripheral blood was sampled, and synovial fluid was also collected from ankylosing spondylitis patients. Overall study outcomes, separate from this receptor: Significant enrichment of the disease-linked clones was reported in matched synovial fluid samples from ankylosing spondylitis patients. The disease-linked clones showed a CD8+ phenotype and occurred at relatively low frequencies in peripheral blood. Some of the motif variants had been reported before in the synovial fluid and blood of reactive arthritis patients, a finding that suggests common disease-initiation mechanisms. Blood from ankylosing spondylitis patients appeared to be characterized by a TCR beta motif composed of about eight highly homologous amino acid variants.

The junction shows trimming of 1 base on V and 3 bases on J, and the gene matches do not reach 2 bases of it. CDR1 SGHVS and CDR2 FNYEAQ are derived from the germline V gene. Taken from cysteine to phenylalanine, the CDR3 has 14 residues. Just CDR3 DNA is preserved here, 42 bases in frame from base 1. As concerns this clonotype: Its antigen target is currently unknown. Base qualities are missing; no much larger clone stands one base away.

The instrument given in TCRdb is Illumina HiSeq 2500. Quantitative 5'-RACE with molecular barcodes was the method used to prepare the TCR beta libraries. The study's own analysis went as follows. Disease-linked TCR variants were identified with a new computational method built on a probabilistic model of VDJ rearrangement. In-frame beta chains were kept once TCRdb had trimmed the public reads at Q25 with fastp and called clones with MiXCR. A single entry per CDR3 protein holds the most common genes and DNA from its merged rows. These V and J calls rely on TCRdb rather than the paper's analysis. The sample includes about 420,000 distinct CDR3 sequences, with around 22% observed a single time. Approximately 15% of the sample belongs to the ten largest clones.

This clonotype was obtained from a male donor with ankylosing spondylitis. Sequencing input: blood, either unsorted or a sorted T cell fraction (not recorded which). In this chain, TRBV7-6 is recombined with TRBJ2-5; TRBD2 fits 7 bases in the junction. CDR3 protein: CASSLGGLEETQYF. The DNA is TGTGCCAGCAGCTTAGGCGGACTAGAAGAGACCCAGTACTTC.